The clone carrying this T cell receptor (beta chain) appeared many times. The target antigen is unknown. Via MiXCR, TCRdb re-called the reads, giving one row per CDR3 protein. The table includes around 280,000 distinct CDR3 sequences, 9.6% detected once. The entry originates in a study of T cell repertoires in cytomegalovirus infection. Study overall: Public TCR beta signature analysis indicated the presence of both CMV infection and matching HLA type.

Germline CDR1 SQVTM, CDR2 ANQGSEA. The CDR3 runs to 14 residues. After removal of 6 bases from V and 3 bases from J, the junction contained 7 bases not matched to a gene. General study findings and limits: HLA-C-restricted CMV clonotypes gave the most frequent clonotype in two of eight donors. CMV carriers having the relevant HLA were flagged by cumulative public TCR beta family frequency.

The sequence was collected from a human donor in good health (CMV status not recorded). Some clones in this sample may be carry-over from other donors' samples. What was sequenced was PBMCs. The V call is TRBV29-1, the J call TRBJ2-1; 8 positions match TRBD2. CDR3 sequence: CSVHPGLDYNEQFF. CDR3 nucleotides: TGCAGCGTGCATCCGGGACTAGACTACAATGAGCAGTTCTTC.